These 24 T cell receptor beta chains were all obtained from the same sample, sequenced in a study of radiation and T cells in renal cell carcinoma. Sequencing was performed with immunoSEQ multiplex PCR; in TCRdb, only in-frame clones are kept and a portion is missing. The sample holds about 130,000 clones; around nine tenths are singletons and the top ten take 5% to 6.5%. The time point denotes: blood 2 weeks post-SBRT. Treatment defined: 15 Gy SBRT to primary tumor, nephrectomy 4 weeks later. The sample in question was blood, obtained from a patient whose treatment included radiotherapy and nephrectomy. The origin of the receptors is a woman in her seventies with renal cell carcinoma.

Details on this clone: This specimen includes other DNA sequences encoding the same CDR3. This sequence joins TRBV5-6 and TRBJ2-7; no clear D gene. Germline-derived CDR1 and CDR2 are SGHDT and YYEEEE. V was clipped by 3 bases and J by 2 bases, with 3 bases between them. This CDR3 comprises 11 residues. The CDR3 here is CASSSPYEQYF. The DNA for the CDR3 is TGTGCCAGCAGCTCGCCCTACGAGCAGTACTTC. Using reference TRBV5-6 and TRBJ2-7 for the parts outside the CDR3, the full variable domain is DAGVTQSPTHLIKTRGQQVTLRCSPKSGHDTVSWYQQALGQGPQFIFQYYEEEERQRGNFPDRFSGHQFPNYSSELNVNALLLGDSALYLCASSSPYEQYFGPGTRLTVT.

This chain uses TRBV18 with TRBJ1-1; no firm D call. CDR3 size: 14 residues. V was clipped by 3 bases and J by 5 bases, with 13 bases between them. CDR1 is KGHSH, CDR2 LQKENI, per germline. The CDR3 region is CASSPGIGGTEAFF. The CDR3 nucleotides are TGTGCCAGCTCACCCGGGATCGGAGGTACTGAAGCTTTCTTT. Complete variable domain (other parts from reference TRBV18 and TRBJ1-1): NAGVMQNPRHLVRRRGQEARLRCSPMKGHSHVYWYRQLPEEGLKFMVYLQKENIIDESGMPKERFSAEFPKEGPSILRIQQVVRGDSAAYFCASSPGIGGTEAFFGQGTRLTVV.

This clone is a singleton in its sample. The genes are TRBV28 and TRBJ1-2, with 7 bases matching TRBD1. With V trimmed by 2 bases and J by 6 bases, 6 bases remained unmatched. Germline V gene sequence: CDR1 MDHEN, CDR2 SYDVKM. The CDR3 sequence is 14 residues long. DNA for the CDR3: TGTGCCAGCAGTTTAGTTAACAGGGGTCATGGCTACACCTTC. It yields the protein CASSLVNRGHGYTF.

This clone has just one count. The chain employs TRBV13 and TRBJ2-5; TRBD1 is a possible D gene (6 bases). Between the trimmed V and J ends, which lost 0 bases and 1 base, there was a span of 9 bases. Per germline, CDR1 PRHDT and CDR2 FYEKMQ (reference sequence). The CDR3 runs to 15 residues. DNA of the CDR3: TGTGCCAGCAGCTTAGGACAGGGAGCCCAAGAGACCCAGTACTTC. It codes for CASSLGQGAQETQYF.

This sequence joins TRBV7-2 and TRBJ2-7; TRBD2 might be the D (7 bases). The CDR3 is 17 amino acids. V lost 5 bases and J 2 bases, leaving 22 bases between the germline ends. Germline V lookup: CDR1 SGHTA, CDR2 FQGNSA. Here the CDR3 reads CASSGAVGGGHTYEQYF. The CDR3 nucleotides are TGTGCCAGCAGCGGCGCCGTAGGCGGGGGCCACACCTACGAGCAGTACTTC.

This CDR3 is CASSYVQGNSPLHF. In DNA, the CDR3 is TGTGCCAGCAGTTACGTACAGGGGAATTCACCCCTCCACTTT. The chain has TRBV6-5 and TRBJ1-6; 7 bases agree with TRBD1. Germline CDR1 is MNHEY and CDR2 is SVGAGI. The J segment lost 7 bases and the V segment lost 2 bases, leaving 2 bases of the junction unmatched. The CDR3 extends over 14 amino acids.

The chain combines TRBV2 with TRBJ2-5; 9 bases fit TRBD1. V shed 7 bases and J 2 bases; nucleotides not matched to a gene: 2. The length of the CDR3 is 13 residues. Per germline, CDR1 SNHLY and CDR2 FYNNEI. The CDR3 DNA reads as TGTGCCAGCATCGGGACAGGGCAAGAGACCCAGTACTTC. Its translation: CASIGTGQETQYF.

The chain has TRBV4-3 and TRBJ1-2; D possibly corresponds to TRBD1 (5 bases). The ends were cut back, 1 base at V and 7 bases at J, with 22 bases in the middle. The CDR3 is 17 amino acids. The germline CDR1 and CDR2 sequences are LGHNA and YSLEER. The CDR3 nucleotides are TGCGCCAGCAGCCAAGGGACACCGGGACGGCGCACGCTTGGCTACACCTTC. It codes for CASSQGTPGRRTLGYTF.

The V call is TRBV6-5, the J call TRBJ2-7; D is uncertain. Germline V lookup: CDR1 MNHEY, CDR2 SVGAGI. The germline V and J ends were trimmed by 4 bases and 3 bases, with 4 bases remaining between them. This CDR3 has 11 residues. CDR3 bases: TGTGCCAGCAGTTGGGGCTACGAGCAGTACTTC. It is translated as CASSWGYEQYF.

CDR3 bases: TGTGCCAGCAGCTTGGGCCTAGCGGGGGCCGGGGCCCAGTACTTC. Translation gives CASSLGLAGAGAQYF. The genes are TRBV5-4 and TRBJ2-5; 10 bases fit TRBD2. Germline CDR1 is SGHNT and CDR2 is YYREEE (reference sequence). J lost 9 bases, V lost 0 bases, and 8 bases had no gene match. The CDR3 consists of 15 residues.

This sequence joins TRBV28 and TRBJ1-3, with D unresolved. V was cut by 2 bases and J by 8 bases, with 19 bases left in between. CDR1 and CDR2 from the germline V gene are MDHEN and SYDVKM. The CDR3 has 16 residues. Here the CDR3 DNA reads TGTGCCAGCAGTTTACTGTCCCAGTCGAAAGTGGACACCATATATTTT. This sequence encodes CASSLLSQSKVDTIYF. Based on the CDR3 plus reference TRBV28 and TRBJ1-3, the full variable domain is DVKVTQSSRYLVKRTGEKVFLECVQDMDHENMFWYRQDPGLGLRLIYFSYDVKMKEKGDIPEGYSVSREKKERFSLILESASTNQTSMYLCASSLLSQSKVDTIYFGEGSWLTVV.

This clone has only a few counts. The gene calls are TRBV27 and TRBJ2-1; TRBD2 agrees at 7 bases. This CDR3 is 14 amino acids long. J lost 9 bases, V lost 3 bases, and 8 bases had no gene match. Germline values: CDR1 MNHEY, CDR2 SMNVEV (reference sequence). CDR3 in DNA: TGTGCCAGCAGTTTCCAGCGGGAAGTCGGTGAGCAGTTCTTC. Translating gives CASSFQREVGEQFF.

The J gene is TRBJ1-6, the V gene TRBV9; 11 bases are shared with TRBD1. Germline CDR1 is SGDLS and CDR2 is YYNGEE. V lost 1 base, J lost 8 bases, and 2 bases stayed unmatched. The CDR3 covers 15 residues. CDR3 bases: TGTGCCAGCAGCGTACAGGGACAGGGGGATTCACCCCTCCACTTT. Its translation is CASSVQGQGDSPLHF.

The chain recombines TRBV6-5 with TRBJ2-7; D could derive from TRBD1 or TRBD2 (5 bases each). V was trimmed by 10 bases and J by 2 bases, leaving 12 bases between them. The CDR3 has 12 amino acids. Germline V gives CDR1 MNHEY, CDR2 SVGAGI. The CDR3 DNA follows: TGTGCCACTCGGGACGGAGCCTACGAGCAGTACTTC. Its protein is CATRDGAYEQYF.

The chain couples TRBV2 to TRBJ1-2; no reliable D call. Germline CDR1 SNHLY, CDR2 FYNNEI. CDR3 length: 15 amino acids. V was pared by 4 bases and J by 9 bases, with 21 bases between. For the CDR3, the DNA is TGTGCCAGCAGTGTCGTTGTCGACGGAGCGGTAAGCTACACCTTC. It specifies CASSVVVDGAVSYTF.

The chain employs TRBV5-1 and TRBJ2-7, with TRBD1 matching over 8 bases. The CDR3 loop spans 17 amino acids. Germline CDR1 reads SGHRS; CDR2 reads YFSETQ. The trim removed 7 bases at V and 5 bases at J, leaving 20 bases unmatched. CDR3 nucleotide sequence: TGCGCCAGCCCCCCAATCCCCAACAGGGGGTTGAAGAACGAGCAGTACTTC. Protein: CASPPIPNRGLKNEQYF.

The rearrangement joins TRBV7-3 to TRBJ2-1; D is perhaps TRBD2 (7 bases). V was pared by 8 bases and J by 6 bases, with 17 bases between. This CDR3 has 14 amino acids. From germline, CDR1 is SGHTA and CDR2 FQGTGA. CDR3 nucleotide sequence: TGTGCCAGCGCTCTCCTGGGAGGGGGCAATGAGCAGTTCTTC. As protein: CASALLGGGNEQFF.

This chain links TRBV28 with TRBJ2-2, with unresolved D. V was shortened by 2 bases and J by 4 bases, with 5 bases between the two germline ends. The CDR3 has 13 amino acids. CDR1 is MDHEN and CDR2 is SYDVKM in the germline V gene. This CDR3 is CASSLVGTGELFF. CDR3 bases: TGTGCCAGCAGTTTAGTGGGCACCGGGGAGCTGTTTTTT.

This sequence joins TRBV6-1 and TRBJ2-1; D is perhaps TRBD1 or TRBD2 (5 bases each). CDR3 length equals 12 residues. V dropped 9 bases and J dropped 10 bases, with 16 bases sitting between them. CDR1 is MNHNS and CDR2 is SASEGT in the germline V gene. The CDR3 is CASRSEGSEQFF. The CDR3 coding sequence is TGTGCCAGTAGGAGCGAGGGGAGCGAGCAGTTCTTC.

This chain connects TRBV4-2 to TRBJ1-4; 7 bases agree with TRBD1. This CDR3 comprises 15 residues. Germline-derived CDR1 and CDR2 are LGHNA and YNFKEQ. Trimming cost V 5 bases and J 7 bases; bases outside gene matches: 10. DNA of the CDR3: TGTGCCAGCAGCGCCCAGACAGGGACGACTGAAAAACTGTTTTTT. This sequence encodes CASSAQTGTTEKLFF.

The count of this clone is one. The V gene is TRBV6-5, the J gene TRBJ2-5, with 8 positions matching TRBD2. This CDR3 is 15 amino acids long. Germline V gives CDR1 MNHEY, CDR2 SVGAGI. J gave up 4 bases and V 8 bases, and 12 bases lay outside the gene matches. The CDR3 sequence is CASSDRGGELETQYF. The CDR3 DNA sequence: TGTGCCAGCTCTGACCGGGGGGGGGAGCTAGAGACCCAGTACTTC.

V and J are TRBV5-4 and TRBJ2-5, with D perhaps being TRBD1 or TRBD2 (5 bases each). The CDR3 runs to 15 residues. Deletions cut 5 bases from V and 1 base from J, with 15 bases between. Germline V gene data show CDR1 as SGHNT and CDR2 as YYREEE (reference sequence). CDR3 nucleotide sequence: TGTGCCAGCAGGAGGGGCAGGGCCTTCCAAGAGACCCAGTACTTC. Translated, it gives CASRRGRAFQETQYF.

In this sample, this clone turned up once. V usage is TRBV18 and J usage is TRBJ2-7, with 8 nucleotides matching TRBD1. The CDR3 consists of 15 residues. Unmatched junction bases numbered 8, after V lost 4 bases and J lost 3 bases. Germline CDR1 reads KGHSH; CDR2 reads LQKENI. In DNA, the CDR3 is TGTGCCAGCTCACTGGAACAGGGGGAAGGCTACGAGCAGTACTTC. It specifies CASSLEQGEGYEQYF.

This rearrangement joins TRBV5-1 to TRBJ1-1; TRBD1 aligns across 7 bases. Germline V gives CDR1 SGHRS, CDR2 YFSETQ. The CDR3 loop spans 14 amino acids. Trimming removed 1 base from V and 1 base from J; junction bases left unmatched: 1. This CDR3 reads CASSLTGANTEAFF. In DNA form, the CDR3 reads TGCGCCAGCAGCTTGACAGGGGCGAACACTGAAGCTTTCTTT. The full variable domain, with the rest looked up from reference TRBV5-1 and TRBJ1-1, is KAGVTQTPRYLIKTRGQQVTLSCSPISGHRSVSWYQQTPGQGLQFLFEYFSETQRNKGNFPGRFSGRQFSNSRSEMNVSTLELGDSALYLCASSLTGANTEAFFGQGTRLTVV.